The subject of this entry is one TCR beta chain. Its antigen has not been determined. Base-call qualities are not available, and no considerably larger clone is one nucleotide away. CD8 naive samples consisted of CD45RO-negative cells that were positively selected for CCR7, yielding a CD45RA+CCR7+ population without TemRA cells. Donors were healthy HIV-negative adults with no recently reported acute infections or vaccinations. Every donor was a Caucasian adult residing in Nashville, Tennessee, USA. After blood collection by leukapheresis, PBMCs were isolated using Ficoll-Histopaque density gradient centrifugation and then cryopreserved in the vapor phase of liquid nitrogen. Purity and quantity of every magnetically sorted T cell population were checked by analytical flow cytometry. Genomic DNA was isolated from each sorted fraction and quantified by UV absorbance on a Nanodrop 2000c. CDR1 MRHNA and CDR2 SNTAGT are derived from the germline V gene. V is pared back by 0 bases and J by 3 bases, with 6 bases lying between the germline termini. The CDR3 sequence holds 13 residues, the cysteine and phenylalanine included. Just CDR3 DNA is preserved here, 39 bases in frame from base 1.

The sample is drawn from a study of shared clonotypes between healthy human individuals (dated by TCRdb to 2020 to 2022). Context from the whole study: The cohort comprised two women and a few men aged 18 to 49 years. For each donor, CD4 naive and CD4 memory were each given three plates, CD8 naive was given two plates, and CD8 memory was given one plate. To estimate repertoire size and how much clonotype sharing occurs between individuals, the study deeply sequenced the blood TCR repertoires of roughly 5 healthy adults. To increase sequencing depth and limit assay-specific biases, different laboratories used diverse techniques to prepare libraries and sequence TCR repertoires. Each donor's leukapheresis produced roughly between roughly 0.85 and 9.5 billion PBMCs.

Using the deep immunoSEQ assay, multiplex PCR amplified TCR CDR3 regions from genomic DNA. Genomic DNA extracted from each cell subset was distributed evenly over all wells of several immunoSEQ 96-well plates, and each plate served as one replicate. Each replicate PCR for sorted subsets received about 220 ng genomic DNA, equal to tens of thousands of T cell genomes. Purified libraries were quantified with a Qubit 3.0 fluorometer, sized on a Bioanalyzer 2100, and re-quantified with the KAPA Library Quantification kit. Each immunoSEQ 96-well plate was sequenced on its own single-read 150-cycle Illumina NextSeq 550 flow cell. The published analysis was carried out like this. Because only junctional sequences without quality scores were contained in the immunoSEQ output, filtering matching that applied to full-length reads could not be performed. Sequences were annotated with PyIR, a Python wrapper for IgBLAST v1.9, using IMGT germline references to assign V/J genes and CDR3. Reads were removed for weak V/J assignments (E-value above 1e-6), missing CDR3, stop codons, out-of-frame junctions, or ambiguous translated residues. V3J clonotypes were defined by identical inferred V gene, J gene, and CDR3 amino acid sequence. Percentage overlap between repertoires was computed as shared unique clonotypes divided by the size of the smaller repertoire. Repertoire richness was assessed with RTK rarefaction, the Chao1 estimator, and Recon v2.1 estimates of unobserved clonotypes. For all TCRbeta clonotypes obtained by the gDNA method from a few donors, generation probabilities were computed with OLGA. Held by TCRdb, this immuneACCESS table contains in-frame sequences only and omits some clones. Under half of the omission traces to an unresolved V gene where checked; the cause of the rest is unknown. The V and J calls and the clone size are those of that table, but D and trimming were determined from the DNA. Across this sample there are about 2.1 million clones, with 93% seen only once. Around 1.7% of the sample rests with the top ten.

Study-level results and caveats: When several donors were compared, the shared fraction of clonotypes was around 4.6% for naive CD4, 3.5% for naive CD8, more than 2% for memory CD4, and 0.3% to 0.5% for memory CD8. Sampling was limited to blood, and TCR repertoires in tissue likely differ from TCR repertoires in blood. Compared with non-shared clonotypes, clonotypes shared by all four sorted-subset donors had higher generation probabilities. Incomplete sequencing was indicated by rarefaction of sorted-subset datasets, despite the large sequencing depth. Pairwise subsampling indicated that sequencing depth was expected to affect the degree of clonotype sharing among donors. Because the study included a small number of donors, the genetic and exposure-history diversity represented was limited. Naive subsets generally had larger estimated clonotype richness than memory subsets.

The chain employs TRBV6-4 and TRBJ2-7, with no D gene named confidently. The TCR sequence derives from a man aged 18 to 30 in good health. Some clones in this sample may be carry-over from other donors' samples. Sequencing used naive CD8+ T cells from PBMCs. Read against the paper, the sample's cell subset or site label means: CD45RA+CCR7+. The CDR3 here reads CASSDSVGYEQYF. The sequenced DNA is TGTGCCAGCAGTGACTCGGTTGGCTACGAGCAGTACTTC.